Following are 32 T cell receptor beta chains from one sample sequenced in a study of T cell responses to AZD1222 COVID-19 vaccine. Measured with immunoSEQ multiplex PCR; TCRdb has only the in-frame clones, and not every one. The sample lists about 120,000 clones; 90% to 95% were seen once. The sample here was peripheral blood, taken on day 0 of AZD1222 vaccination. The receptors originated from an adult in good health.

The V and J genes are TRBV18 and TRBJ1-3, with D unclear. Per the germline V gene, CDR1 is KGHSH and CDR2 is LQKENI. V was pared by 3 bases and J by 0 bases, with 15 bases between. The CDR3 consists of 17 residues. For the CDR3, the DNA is TGTGCCAGCTCACCCGATCCAAGCATCATCTCTGGAAACACCATATATTTT. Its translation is CASSPDPSIISGNTIYF.

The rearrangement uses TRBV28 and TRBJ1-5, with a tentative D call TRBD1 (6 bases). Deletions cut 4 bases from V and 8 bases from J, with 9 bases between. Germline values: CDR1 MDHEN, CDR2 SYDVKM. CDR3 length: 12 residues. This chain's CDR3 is CASSSTGKPQHF. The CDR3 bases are TGTGCCAGCAGTTCTACAGGGAAGCCCCAGCATTTT.

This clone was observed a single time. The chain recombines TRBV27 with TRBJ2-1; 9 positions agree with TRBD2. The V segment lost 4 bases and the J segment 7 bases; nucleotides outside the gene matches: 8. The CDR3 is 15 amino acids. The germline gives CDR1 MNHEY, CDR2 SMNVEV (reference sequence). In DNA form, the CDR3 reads TGTGCCAGCAGTTATAGCGGGAGCCAAGGAAATGAGCAGTTCTTC. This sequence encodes CASSYSGSQGNEQFF.

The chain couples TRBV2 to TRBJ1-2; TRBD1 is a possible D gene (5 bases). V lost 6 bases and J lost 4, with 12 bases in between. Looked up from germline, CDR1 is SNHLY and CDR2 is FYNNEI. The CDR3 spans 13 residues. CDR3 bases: TGTGCCAGCAGCCGACAGCCTCGCTATGGCTACACCTTC. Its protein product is CASSRQPRYGYTF.

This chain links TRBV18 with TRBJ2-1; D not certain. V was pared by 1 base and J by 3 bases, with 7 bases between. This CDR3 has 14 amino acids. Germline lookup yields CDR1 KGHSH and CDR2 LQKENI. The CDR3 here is CASSPLSVYNEQFF. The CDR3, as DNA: TGTGCCAGCTCACCACTTTCCGTCTACAATGAGCAGTTCTTC. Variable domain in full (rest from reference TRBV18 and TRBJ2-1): NAGVMQNPRHLVRRRGQEARLRCSPMKGHSHVYWYRQLPEEGLKFMVYLQKENIIDESGMPKERFSAEFPKEGPSILRIQQVVRGDSAAYFCASSPLSVYNEQFFGPGTRLTVL.

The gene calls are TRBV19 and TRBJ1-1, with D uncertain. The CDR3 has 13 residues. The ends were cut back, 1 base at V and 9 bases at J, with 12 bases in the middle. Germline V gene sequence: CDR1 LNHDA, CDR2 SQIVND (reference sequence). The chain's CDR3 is CASSIAQQYQAFF. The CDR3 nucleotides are TGTGCCAGTAGTATAGCACAGCAGTATCAAGCTTTCTTT.

The CDR3 DNA reads as TGTGCCAGCAGCACCTTCACGGGACTACAAAACAATGAGCAGTTCTTC. This codes for CASSTFTGLQNNEQFF. This chain links TRBV11-3 with TRBJ2-1; 7 bases fit TRBD2. Germline CDR1 and CDR2: SGHNT and YENEEA. CDR3 length: 16 residues. J lost 5 bases, V lost 5 bases, and 12 bases had no gene match.

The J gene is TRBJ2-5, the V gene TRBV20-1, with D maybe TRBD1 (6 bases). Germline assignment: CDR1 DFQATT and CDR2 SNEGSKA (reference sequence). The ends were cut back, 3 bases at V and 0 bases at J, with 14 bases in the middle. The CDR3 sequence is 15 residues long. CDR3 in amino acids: CSASKSRTDQETQYF. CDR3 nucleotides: TGCAGTGCTAGTAAGTCAAGGACAGACCAAGAGACCCAGTACTTC.

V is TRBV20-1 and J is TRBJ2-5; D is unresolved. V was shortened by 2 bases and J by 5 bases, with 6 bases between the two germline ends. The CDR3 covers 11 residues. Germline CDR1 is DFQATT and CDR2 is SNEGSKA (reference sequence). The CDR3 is CSARSPETQYF. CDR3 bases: TGCAGTGCTAGAAGCCCTGAGACCCAGTACTTC.

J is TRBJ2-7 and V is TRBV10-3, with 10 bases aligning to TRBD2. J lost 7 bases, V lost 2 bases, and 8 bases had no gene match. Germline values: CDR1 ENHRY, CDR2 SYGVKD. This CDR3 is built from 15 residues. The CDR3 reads CAISETKAGGNEQYF. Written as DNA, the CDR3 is TGTGCCATCAGTGAGACGAAAGCGGGAGGGAATGAGCAGTACTTC.

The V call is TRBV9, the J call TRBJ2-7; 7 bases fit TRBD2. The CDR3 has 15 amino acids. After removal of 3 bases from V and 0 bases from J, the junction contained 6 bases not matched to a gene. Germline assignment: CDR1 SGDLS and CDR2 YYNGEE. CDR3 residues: CASSEGGEFSYEQYF. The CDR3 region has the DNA TGTGCCAGCAGCGAGGGAGGGGAGTTCTCCTACGAGCAGTACTTC.

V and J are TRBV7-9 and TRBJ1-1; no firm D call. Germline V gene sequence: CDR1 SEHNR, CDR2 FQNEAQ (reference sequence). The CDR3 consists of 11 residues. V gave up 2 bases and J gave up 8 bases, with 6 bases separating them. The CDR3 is CASSLRGEAFF. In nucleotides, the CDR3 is TGTGCCAGCAGCTTAAGAGGGGAAGCTTTCTTT.

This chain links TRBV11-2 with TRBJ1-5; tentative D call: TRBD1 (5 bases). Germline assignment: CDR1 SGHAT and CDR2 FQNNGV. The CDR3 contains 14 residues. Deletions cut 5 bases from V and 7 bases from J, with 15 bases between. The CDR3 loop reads CASSPNIRGQPQHF. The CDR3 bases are TGTGCCAGCAGCCCCAACATCCGGGGGCAGCCCCAGCATTTT.

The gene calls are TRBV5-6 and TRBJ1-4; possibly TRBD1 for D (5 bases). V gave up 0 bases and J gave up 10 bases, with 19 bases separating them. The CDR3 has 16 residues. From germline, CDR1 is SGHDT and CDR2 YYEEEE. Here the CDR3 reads CASSLAQGLLQGKLFF. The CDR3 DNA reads TGTGCCAGCAGCTTGGCCCAGGGCCTCCTCCAGGGAAAACTGTTTTTT. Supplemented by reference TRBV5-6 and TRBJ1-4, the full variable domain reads DAGVTQSPTHLIKTRGQQVTLRCSPKSGHDTVSWYQQALGQGPQFIFQYYEEEERQRGNFPDRFSGHQFPNYSSELNVNALLLGDSALYLCASSLAQGLLQGKLFFGSGTQLSVL.

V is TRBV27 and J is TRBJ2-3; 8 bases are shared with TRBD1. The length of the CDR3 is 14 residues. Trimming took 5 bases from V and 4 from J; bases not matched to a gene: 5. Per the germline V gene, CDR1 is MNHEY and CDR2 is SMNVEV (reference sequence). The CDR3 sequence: CASSTRGPPDTQYF. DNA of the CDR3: TGTGCCAGCAGTACCAGGGGGCCCCCAGATACGCAGTATTTT.

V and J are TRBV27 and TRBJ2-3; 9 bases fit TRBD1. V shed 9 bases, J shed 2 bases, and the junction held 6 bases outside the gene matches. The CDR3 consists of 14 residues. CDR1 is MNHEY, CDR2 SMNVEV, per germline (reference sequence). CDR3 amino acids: CASRRDRVTDTQYF. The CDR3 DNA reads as TGTGCCAGTAGAAGGGACAGGGTCACAGATACGCAGTATTTT.

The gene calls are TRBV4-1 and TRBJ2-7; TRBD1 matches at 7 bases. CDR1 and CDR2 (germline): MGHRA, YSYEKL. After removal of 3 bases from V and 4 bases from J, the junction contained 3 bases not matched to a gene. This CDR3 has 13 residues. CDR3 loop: CASSQGQRYEQYF. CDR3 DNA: TGCGCCAGCAGCCAGGGACAGAGGTACGAGCAGTACTTC.

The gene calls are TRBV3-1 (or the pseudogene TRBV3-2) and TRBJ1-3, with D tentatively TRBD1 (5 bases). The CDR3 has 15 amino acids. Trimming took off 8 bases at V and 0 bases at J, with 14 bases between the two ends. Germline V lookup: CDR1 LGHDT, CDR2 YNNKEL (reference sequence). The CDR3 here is CASSPGRISGNTIYF. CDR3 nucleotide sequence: TGTGCCAGCTCGCCGGGACGGATCTCTGGAAACACCATATATTTT.

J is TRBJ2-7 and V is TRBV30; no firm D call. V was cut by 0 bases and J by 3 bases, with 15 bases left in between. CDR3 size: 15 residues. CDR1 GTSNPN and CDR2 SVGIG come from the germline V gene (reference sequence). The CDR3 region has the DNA TGTGCCTGGAGTGTACCAGGCCATCCGCTCTACGAGCAGTACTTC. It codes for CAWSVPGHPLYEQYF.

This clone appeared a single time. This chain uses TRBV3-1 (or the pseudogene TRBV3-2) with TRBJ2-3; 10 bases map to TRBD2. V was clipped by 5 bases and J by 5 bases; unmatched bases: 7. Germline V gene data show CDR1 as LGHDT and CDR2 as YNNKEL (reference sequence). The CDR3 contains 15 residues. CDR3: CASSYTSGTKDTQYF. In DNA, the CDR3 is TGTGCCAGCAGCTATACTAGCGGGACGAAAGATACGCAGTATTTT.

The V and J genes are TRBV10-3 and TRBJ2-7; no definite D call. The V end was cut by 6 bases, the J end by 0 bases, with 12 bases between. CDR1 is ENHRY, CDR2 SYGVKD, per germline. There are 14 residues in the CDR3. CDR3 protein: CAIRPGHSSYEQYF. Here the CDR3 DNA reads TGTGCCATCAGGCCGGGCCATAGCTCCTACGAGCAGTACTTC.

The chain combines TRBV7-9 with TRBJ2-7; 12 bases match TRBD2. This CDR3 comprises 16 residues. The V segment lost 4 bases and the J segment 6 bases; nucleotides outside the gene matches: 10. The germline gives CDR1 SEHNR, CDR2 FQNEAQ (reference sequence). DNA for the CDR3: TGTGCCAGCAGCTACCGCGACGGACTAGCGGGACGCGAGCAGTACTTC. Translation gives CASSYRDGLAGREQYF.

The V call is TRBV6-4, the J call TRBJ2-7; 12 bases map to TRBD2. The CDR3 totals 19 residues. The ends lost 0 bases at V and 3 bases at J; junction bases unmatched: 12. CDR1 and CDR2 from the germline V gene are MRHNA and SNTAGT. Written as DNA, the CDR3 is TGTGCCAGCAGTGACTCATGGGCTAGCGGGAGGGCACTTGTCTACGAGCAGTACTTC. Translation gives CASSDSWASGRALVYEQYF.

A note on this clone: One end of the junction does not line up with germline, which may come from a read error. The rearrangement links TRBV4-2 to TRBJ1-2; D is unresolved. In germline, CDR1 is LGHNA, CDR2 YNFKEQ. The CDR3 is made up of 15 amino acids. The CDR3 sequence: CASNQRGSEASGYTF. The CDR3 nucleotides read TGTGCCAGCAACCAACGGGGTAGCGAGGCCTCTGGCTACACCTTC.

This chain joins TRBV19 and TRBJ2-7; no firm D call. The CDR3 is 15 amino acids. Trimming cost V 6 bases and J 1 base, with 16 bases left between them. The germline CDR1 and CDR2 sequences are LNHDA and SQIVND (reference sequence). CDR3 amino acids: CASRGLHTLSYEQYF. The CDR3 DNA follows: TGTGCCAGTAGAGGTCTACATACTTTATCCTACGAGCAGTACTTC. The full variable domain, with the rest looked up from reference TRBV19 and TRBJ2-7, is DGGITQSPKYLFRKEGQNVTLSCEQNLNHDAMYWYRQDPGQGLRLIYYSQIVNDFQKGDIAEGYSVSREKKESFPLTVTSAQKNPTAFYLCASRGLHTLSYEQYFGPGTRLTVT.

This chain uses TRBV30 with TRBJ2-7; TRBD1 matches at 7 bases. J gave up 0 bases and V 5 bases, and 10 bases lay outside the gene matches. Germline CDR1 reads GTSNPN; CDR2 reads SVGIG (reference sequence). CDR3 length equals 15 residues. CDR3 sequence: CAWAKGQRSSYEQYF. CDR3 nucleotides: TGTGCCTGGGCCAAGGGACAGAGGAGCTCCTACGAGCAGTACTTC.

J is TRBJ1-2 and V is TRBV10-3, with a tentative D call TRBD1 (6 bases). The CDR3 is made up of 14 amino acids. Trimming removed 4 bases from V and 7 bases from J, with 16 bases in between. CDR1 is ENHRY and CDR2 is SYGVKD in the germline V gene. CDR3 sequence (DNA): TGTGCCATCAGTGCCCGGGGGGCCCCGGCTGGCTACACCTTC. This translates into CAISARGAPAGYTF.

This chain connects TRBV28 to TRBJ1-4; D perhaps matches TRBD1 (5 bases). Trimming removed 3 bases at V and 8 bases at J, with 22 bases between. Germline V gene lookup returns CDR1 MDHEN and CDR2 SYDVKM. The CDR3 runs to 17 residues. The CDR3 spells CASSFGPGRTFVEKLFF. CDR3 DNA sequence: TGTGCCAGCAGTTTCGGGCCGGGACGAACGTTTGTAGAAAAACTGTTTTTT.

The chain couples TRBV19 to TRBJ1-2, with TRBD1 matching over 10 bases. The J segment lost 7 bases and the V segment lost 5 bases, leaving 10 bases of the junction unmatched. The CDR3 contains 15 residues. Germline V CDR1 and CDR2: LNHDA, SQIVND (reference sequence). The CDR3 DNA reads TGTGCCAGTAGTCTTCAGACAGGGGGCCCCTTTGGCTACACCTTC. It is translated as CASSLQTGGPFGYTF.

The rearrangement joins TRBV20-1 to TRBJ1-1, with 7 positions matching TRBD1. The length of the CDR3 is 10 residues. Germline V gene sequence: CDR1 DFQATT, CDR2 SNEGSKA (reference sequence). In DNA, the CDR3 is TGCAGGGACAGACAGGGAGAAGCTTTCTTT. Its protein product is CRDRQGEAFF.

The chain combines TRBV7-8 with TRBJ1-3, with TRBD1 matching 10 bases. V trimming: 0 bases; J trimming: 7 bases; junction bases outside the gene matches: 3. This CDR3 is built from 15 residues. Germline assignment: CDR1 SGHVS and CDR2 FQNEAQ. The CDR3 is CASSLAWTGGNTIYF. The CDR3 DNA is TGTGCCAGCAGCTTAGCATGGACAGGGGGGAACACCATATATTTT.

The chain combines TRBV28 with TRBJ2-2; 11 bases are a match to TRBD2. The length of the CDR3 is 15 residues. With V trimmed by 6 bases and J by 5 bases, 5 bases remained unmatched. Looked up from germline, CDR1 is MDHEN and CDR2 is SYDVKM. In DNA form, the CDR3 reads TGTGCCAGCAGCTCGGGACTAGCGGCGACCGGGGAGCTGTTTTTT. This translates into CASSSGLAATGELFF.